This T cell receptor (beta chain) was recovered during a study of T cells in Graves' hyperthyroidism and ophthalmopathy. It was RNA transcripts that yielded the amplified TCR beta CDR3 regions. HTBI primers drove first-round RT-PCR of the TCR CDR3. TCRdb re-called the multiplex PCR reads through MiXCR, storing one row per CDR3 protein. Among around 250,000 distinct CDR3 sequences listed, about 15% were seen once. Diagnosis relied on clinical symptoms, serum thyroxine and TRAb, thyroid ultrasound and orbital computed tomography. The blood sample was taken at first hyperthyroidism diagnosis, before any ophthalmopathy symptoms. There are many counts of this clonotype. This receptor was obtained from a woman between 35 and 50 years old with Graves' hyperthyroidism that later progressed to Graves' ophthalmopathy. Sequencing was performed on blood.

The CDR3 DNA reads TGTGCCAGCAGTCAGAAGCGGAAGGGATCCTACGAGCAGTACTTC. It codes for CASSQKRKGSYEQYF. The genes are TRBV28 and TRBJ2-7; TRBD2 is a possible D gene (5 bases). Germline-derived CDR1 and CDR2 are MDHEN and SYDVKM. The CDR3 consists of 15 residues. V lost 5 bases to trimming and J lost 1 base, with 15 bases between them.